One and the same sample provided the 4 T cell receptor beta chains below, sequenced in a study of blood T cell repertoires in COVID-19. The table came from immunoSEQ multiplex PCR; TCRdb's copy has only in-frame clones and leaves some out. The sample has fewer than 250,000 clones, roughly 90% seen once. Sequencing input: PBMCs or T cells enriched from blood (not recorded which). These receptor sequences come from a woman under 30 who had recovered from COVID-19.

The chain combines TRBV30 with TRBJ2-2, with 7 bases fitting TRBD1. CDR1 GTSNPN and CDR2 SVGIG come from the germline V gene (reference sequence). V lost 6 bases to trimming and J lost 5 bases; unmatched junction nucleotides: 3. The CDR3 sequence is 12 residues long. CDR3 in amino acids: CACPTGTGELFF. The CDR3 DNA follows: TGTGCCTGTCCGACAGGGACCGGGGAGCTGTTTTTT.

The chain links TRBV5-5 to TRBJ1-2; 7 nucleotides match TRBD1. Per the germline V gene, CDR1 is SGHKS and CDR2 is YYEKEE (reference sequence). V dropped 3 bases and J dropped 2; count of bases not matched to a gene: 4. This CDR3 region has 14 residues. The CDR3 coding sequence is TGTGCCAGCAGCTCGTGGACAGGAAACTATGGCTACACCTTC. This encodes CASSSWTGNYGYTF. Variable domain in full (rest from reference TRBV5-5 and TRBJ1-2): DAGVTQSPTHLIKTRGQQVTLRCSPISGHKSVSWYQQVLGQGPQFIFQYYEKEERGRGNFPDRFSARQFPNYSSELNVNALLLGDSALYLCASSSWTGNYGYTFGSGTRLTVV.

This rearrangement joins TRBV5-1 to TRBJ2-3; D is uncertain. Germline lookup yields CDR1 SGHRS and CDR2 YFSETQ. This CDR3 has 14 amino acids. V dropped 1 base and J dropped 6 bases, with 12 bases sitting between them. This chain's CDR3 is CASSLSQERDTQYF. The CDR3 DNA reads TGCGCCAGCAGCTTGTCGCAGGAACGGGATACGCAGTATTTT.

V and J are TRBV27 and TRBJ1-4; unclear D gene. V shed 5 bases and J shed 7 bases, with 11 bases lying between them. Germline CDR1 and CDR2: MNHEY and SMNVEV (reference sequence). There are 13 residues in the CDR3. The CDR3 sequence: CASSRRTAEKLFF. Written as DNA, the CDR3 is TGTGCCAGCAGTCGGAGGACCGCTGAAAAACTGTTTTTT.